This is a list of T cell receptor beta chains from one sample in a study of monozygotic twins with inflammatory bowel disease. TCRdb re-called the 5' RACE reads and gives one entry per CDR3 protein, without DNA. This table lists more than 300,000 distinct CDR3 sequences. The specimen sequenced was blood. The receptors were gathered from a human donor with ulcerative colitis or Crohn's disease, or a healthy co-twin of an affected twin (not recorded which). Both conserved end residues are part of each CDR3.

V: TRBV20-1
J: TRBJ1-5
CDR3: CSARRDTNQPQHF

V: TRBV6-1
J: TRBJ2-1
CDR3: CASSELTIYNEQFF

V: TRBV9
J: TRBJ1-1
CDR3: CASSWDSGDTEAFF

V: TRBV5-1
J: TRBJ2-7
CDR3: CASSLFVSSEQYF

V: TRBV4-3
J: TRBJ2-1
CDR3: CASSPLLANRGGSYNEQFF

V: TRBV29-1
J: TRBJ1-2
CDR3: CSAHARGPNGYTF

V: TRBV20-1
J: TRBJ2-5
CDR3: CSARGPSGETQYF

V: TRBV7-2
J: TRBJ2-3
CDR3: CASSPLGYTQYF

V: TRBV12-3/TRBV12-4
J: TRBJ2-4
CDR3: CASRLTGTGGNIQYF

V: TRBV7-2
J: TRBJ2-5
CDR3: CASSYGLAGGPGETQYF

V: TRBV20-1
J: TRBJ1-2
CDR3: CSARATGDYGYTF

V: TRBV12-3/TRBV12-4
J: TRBJ1-1
CDR3: CASSFLDRNTEAFF

V: TRBV6-5
J: TRBJ2-2
CDR3: CASSYSNPILLGWTGELFF

V: TRBV5-1
J: TRBJ2-3
CDR3: CASIVQAYTDTQYF

V: TRBV6-2/TRBV6-3
J: TRBJ2-6
CDR3: CASSYEGAGANVLTF

V: TRBV6-2/TRBV6-3
J: TRBJ1-2
CDR3: CASRTSTVLGYTF

V: TRBV12-3/TRBV12-4
J: TRBJ2-5
CDR3: CASSFGTAFQETQYF

V: TRBV24-1
J: TRBJ2-7
CDR3: CATSDDRGYEQYF

V: TRBV7-9
J: TRBJ2-7
CDR3: CASSPNYEQYF

V: TRBV4-3
J: TRBJ1-6
CDR3: CASSPQGGFDSPLHF

V: TRBV5-1
J: TRBJ2-1
CDR3: CASSDVAEEQFF

V: TRBV7-9
J: TRBJ2-7
CDR3: CASEPGLAGITHEQYF

V: TRBV28
J: TRBJ2-7
CDR3: CASREAGSGYEQYF

V: TRBV5-1
J: TRBJ2-3
CDR3: CASSLAGGVDTQYF

V: TRBV12-3/TRBV12-4
J: TRBJ2-3
CDR3: CASSLRDPRADTQYF

V: TRBV5-6
J: TRBJ2-1
CDR3: CASSTYVDNEQFF

V: TRBV25-1
J: TRBJ1-5
CDR3: CASRDREGQPQHF

V: TRBV18
J: TRBJ2-7
CDR3: CASSRASGDAYEQYF

V: TRBV7-8
J: TRBJ2-2
CDR3: CASSLARDRVRTGELFF

V: TRBV7-2
J: TRBJ2-5
CDR3: CASSLAGQRWYQETQYF

V: TRBV12-3/TRBV12-4
J: TRBJ1-2
CDR3: CASSINEGDGYTF

V: TRBV3-1
J: TRBJ1-1
CDR3: CASRPRTLGETEAFF

V: TRBV27
J: TRBJ2-7
CDR3: CASRHEGTLSYEQYF

V: TRBV20-1
J: TRBJ2-3
CDR3: CSARPSRVAGYTDTQYF

V: TRBV5-1
J: TRBJ2-3
CDR3: CASSPGLAGGLDTQYF

V: TRBV3-1
J: TRBJ1-2
CDR3: CASSPGQEKFNYGYTF

V: TRBV6-1
J: TRBJ2-7
CDR3: CASQYTGDEQYF

V: TRBV4-2
J: TRBJ1-2
CDR3: CASSHPAGDGYTF

V: TRBV30
J: TRBJ2-7
CDR3: CAWFLQGAKGYEQYF

V: TRBV12-3/TRBV12-4
J: TRBJ2-7
CDR3: CASSLGFGGQAGRGEQYF

V: TRBV24-1
J: TRBJ2-2
CDR3: CATSDLKGRNTGELFF

V: TRBV20-1
J: TRBJ2-7
CDR3: CSARVPSTYEQYF

V: TRBV29-1
J: TRBJ2-1
CDR3: CSVGSSSSYNEQFF

V: TRBV6-2/TRBV6-3
J: TRBJ1-2
CDR3: CAGGGYYGYTF

V: TRBV11-3
J: TRBJ2-2
CDR3: CASSLASAGASTGELFF

V: TRBV5-1
J: TRBJ1-2
CDR3: CASSTNALQGNGYTF

V: TRBV2
J: TRBJ1-5
CDR3: CASTGQGTQPQHF

V: TRBV7-6
J: TRBJ2-7
CDR3: CASSPIAQGAQQYF

V: TRBV5-6
J: TRBJ2-3
CDR3: CASSQLAGGPDTQYF

V: TRBV20-1
J: TRBJ2-1
CDR3: CSARATKQERVSSYNEQFF

V: TRBV18
J: TRBJ1-1
CDR3: CASSLTSGTFSEAFF

V: TRBV5-1
J: TRBJ2-7
CDR3: CASSRDTEQYF